The clone carrying this TCR beta chain was picked up a small number of times. Its antigen remains unidentified. The data are from a study of cytomegalovirus exposure and HLA in healthy donors. Broader study findings: Relative to equally common others, HLA-associated TCR beta chains showed greater clonal expansion in a later analysis. The majority of CMV-associated TCR beta chains were reported as apparently HLA-restricted in a later analysis.

This CDR3 comprises 14 residues. Trimming pared 4 bases from V and 4 bases from J, leaving 11 bases between. The germline V gene encodes CDR1 MNHNS and CDR2 SASEGT. Amplification used 60 Vbeta primers and 13 Jbeta primers. Under the authors' procedure: Roughly 10 million shared chains were among approximately 87 million unique TCR beta chains counted in a later analysis. The repertoire was sequenced with immunoSEQ multiplex PCR; TCRdb's copy has only in-frame clones and lacks some. V and J calls and clone size are given by that table; D and trimming were obtained from the DNA. The sample includes tens of thousands of clones, around 66% of them seen just once.

What was sequenced was PBMCs. The clonotype comes from a man aged 25 to 45 in good health and CMV-seronegative. The chain recombines TRBV6-1 with TRBJ1-5; no firm D call. The chain's CDR3 is CASSGEIANQPQHF. CDR3 nucleotide sequence: TGTGCCAGCAGTGGGGAGATAGCAAATCAGCCCCAGCATTTT.